This passage covers 19 T cell receptor beta chains from one sample sequenced in a study of identical twins. One entry per CDR3 protein, called by TCRdb with MiXCR from the 5' RACE reads. The profile shows 270,000 or so distinct CDR3 sequences, about 8.9% of them singletons. The sample was also reused in another study, on yellow fever vaccine responses in identical twins.

Sequencing was performed on CD8+ T cells sorted from blood. The receptors were gathered from a young woman in good health.

Many counts were recorded for this clonotype. V gene TRBV4-2 combines with J gene TRBJ1-4; possible D gene TRBD1, 6 bases. CDR1 and CDR2 (germline): LGHNA, YNFKEQ. This CDR3 spans 16 amino acids. V lost 1 base to trimming and J lost 7 bases, with 16 bases between them. The CDR3 spells CASSQASGQGLEKLFF. CDR3 coding DNA: TGTGCCAGCAGCCAAGCATCGGGGCAGGGGCTTGAAAAACTGTTTTTT.

This clonotype came up many times. This CDR3 is CASSDQFQETQYF. In nucleotides, the CDR3 is TGCGCCAGCAGTGATCAGTTCCAAGAGACCCAGTACTTC. The chain combines TRBV10-1 with TRBJ2-5; D is unclear. Trimming shortened V by 3 bases and J by 1 base, and 6 bases separated the two germline ends. The CDR3 covers 13 residues. Per the germline V gene, CDR1 is WNHNN and CDR2 is SYGVQD (reference sequence).

Many counts were recorded for this clonotype. V usage is TRBV6-2 or TRBV6-3 and J usage is TRBJ2-7; 9 bases map to TRBD1. Trimming took 2 bases from V and 4 from J; bases not matched to a gene: 6. CDR1 MNHEY and CDR2 SVGEGT come from the germline V gene. This CDR3 contains 15 residues. This chain's CDR3 is CASSYTTDRGYEQYF. The DNA for the CDR3 is TGTGCCAGCAGTTACACCACGGACAGGGGTTACGAGCAGTACTTC.

This clonotype has ten or more counts. The rearrangement links TRBV3-1 to TRBJ2-5, with a possible D match to TRBD1 (5 bases). The CDR3 extends over 14 amino acids. The germline CDR1 and CDR2 sequences are LGHDT and YNNKEL (reference sequence). V lost 2 bases and J 5 bases, leaving 12 bases between the germline ends. The CDR3 here is CASSQQQDPETQYF. Written as DNA, the CDR3 is TGTGCCAGCAGCCAACAACAGGACCCGGAGACCCAGTACTTC.

This clonotype appeared a few times. The gene calls are TRBV4-3 and TRBJ2-1; 8 nucleotides agree with TRBD1. This CDR3 has 15 residues. The V and J ends lost 3 bases and 0 bases, in that order; junction bases with no gene match: 1. CDR1 is LGHNA, CDR2 YSLEER, per germline. The CDR3 region has the DNA TGCGCCAGCAGCCAGACAGGGGACTCCTACAATGAGCAGTTCTTC. Encoded protein: CASSQTGDSYNEQFF.

This clonotype showed up many times. The genes are TRBV12-3 or TRBV12-4 and TRBJ2-5, with D possibly being TRBD1 (5 bases). The V end was cut by 3 bases, the J end by 5 bases, with 13 bases between. There are 14 residues in the CDR3. Written as DNA, the CDR3 is TGTGCCAGCAGTTTTGGACACCTGGCGGAGACCCAGTACTTC. Protein: CASSFGHLAETQYF.

The V gene is TRBV20-1, the J gene TRBJ2-3; TRBD2 is a possible D gene (6 bases). The germline V gene has CDR1 DFQATT and CDR2 SNEGSKA (reference sequence). V lost 0 bases, J lost 2 bases, and 12 bases lay in between. This CDR3 spans 15 amino acids. CDR3 nucleotides: TGCAGTGCTAGAGATAGTGGCGGGGACACAGATACGCAGTATTTT. Its translation is CSARDSGGDTDTQYF.

This clonotype was seen a handful of times. The genes are TRBV15 and TRBJ2-2; D unclear. Trimming pared 4 bases from V and 1 base from J, leaving 16 bases between. CDR1 and CDR2 (germline): LNHNV, YYDKDF (reference sequence). The CDR3 loop spans 17 amino acids. The CDR3 region is CATSTLRGPENTGELFF. The CDR3 nucleotides are TGTGCCACCAGCACCCTAAGAGGCCCAGAGAACACCGGGGAGCTGTTTTTT.

V gene TRBV11-2 combines with J gene TRBJ2-1; D not resolved. The germline gives CDR1 SGHAT, CDR2 FQNNGV. The germline V and J ends were trimmed by 5 bases and 3 bases, with 5 bases remaining between them. The CDR3 has 12 amino acids. The CDR3 DNA sequence: TGTGCCAGCAGCGCGTTCTACAATGAGCAGTTCTTC. Protein: CASSAFYNEQFF.

The rearrangement joins TRBV4-3 to TRBJ2-1, with D unresolved. Germline V CDR1 and CDR2: LGHNA, YSLEER. Trimming took 2 bases from V and 2 from J, leaving 10 bases between them. The CDR3 runs to 15 residues. The CDR3: CASSQSPDTYNEQFF. The CDR3, as DNA: TGCGCCAGCAGCCAAAGCCCCGACACCTACAATGAGCAGTTCTTC.

This clonotype was picked up many times. The genes are TRBV7-8 and TRBJ2-7, with 8 bases matching TRBD2. Losses at the gene ends were 4 bases for V and 3 bases for J; bases not matched to a gene: 8. CDR3 length: 15 residues. Per germline, CDR1 SGHVS and CDR2 FQNEAQ. For the CDR3, the DNA is TGTGCCAGCAGCTCCGAGCGGGGGTCCTTCTACGAGCAGTACTTC. Protein sequence: CASSSERGSFYEQYF. Based on the CDR3 plus reference TRBV7-8 and TRBJ2-7, the full variable domain is GAGVSQSPRYKVAKRGQDVALRCDPISGHVSLFWYQQALGQGPEFLTYFQNEAQLDKSGLPSDRFFAERPEGSVSTLKIQRTQQEDSAVYLCASSSERGSFYEQYFGPGTRLTVT.

A few counts support this clonotype. The chain links TRBV5-1 to TRBJ2-1; 7 bases are a match to TRBD1. V trimming: 0 bases; J trimming: 8 bases; junction bases outside the gene matches: 5. Germline-derived CDR1 and CDR2 are SGHRS and YFSETQ. The CDR3 totals 14 residues. CDR3 in amino acids: CASSLVTGDDEQFF. CDR3 in DNA: TGCGCCAGCAGCTTGGTAACAGGGGATGATGAGCAGTTCTTC.

At least ten counts were recorded for this clonotype. This sequence joins TRBV11-1 and TRBJ1-4; a possible D gene is TRBD1 (5 bases). V was shortened by 5 bases and J by 0 bases, with 22 bases between the two germline ends. Germline CDR1 is SGHAT and CDR2 is FQDESV (reference sequence). The CDR3 has 19 amino acids. As DNA, the CDR3 is TGTGCCAGCAGCGCCCCCCGGGGCGCCATCCAAGCAACTAATGAAAAACTGTTTTTT. Translation gives CASSAPRGAIQATNEKLFF.

This clonotype appeared many times. The V call is TRBV12-3 or TRBV12-4, the J call TRBJ2-1, with D unresolved. V was shortened by 6 bases and J by 0 bases, with 9 bases between the two germline ends. The CDR3 sequence is 14 residues long. The CDR3 here is CASRPESSYNEQFF. In DNA, the CDR3 is TGTGCCAGCAGGCCAGAGAGCTCCTACAATGAGCAGTTCTTC.

This clonotype appeared many times. V gene TRBV18 combines with J gene TRBJ2-1; 8 nucleotides agree with TRBD2. Germline V CDR1 and CDR2: KGHSH, LQKENI. The V and J ends lost 1 base and 1 base, in that order; junction bases with no gene match: 9. This CDR3 comprises 18 residues. CDR3 sequence reads: CASSPLGRAVGSYNEQFF. CDR3 DNA: TGTGCCAGCTCACCACTCGGGAGGGCCGTTGGGTCCTACAATGAGCAGTTCTTC.

This clonotype was observed many times. V is TRBV29-1 and J is TRBJ2-7; the D gene is possibly TRBD1 (6 bases). The CDR3 totals 17 residues. Germline assignment: CDR1 SQVTM and CDR2 ANQGSEA. V lost 1 base and J 3 bases, leaving 22 bases between the germline ends. CDR3 sequence reads: CSVEGPVSGERSYEQYF. DNA for the CDR3: TGCAGCGTTGAAGGTCCGGTGTCAGGGGAACGTAGCTACGAGCAGTACTTC.

Many counts were recorded for this clonotype. The chain combines TRBV29-1 with TRBJ2-5; 9 bases are a match to TRBD1. The CDR3 is made up of 16 amino acids. The V gene end was trimmed by 2 bases and the J gene end by 6 bases; junction bases not matched to a gene: 13. CDR1 is SQVTM, CDR2 ANQGSEA, per germline. Here the CDR3 reads CSVERTGAVVLKTQYF. CDR3 bases: TGCAGCGTTGAAAGGACAGGGGCAGTTGTCTTGAAGACCCAGTACTTC.

On this clonotype: One end of the junction does not line up with germline, which may come from a read error. This chain connects TRBV7-2 to TRBJ1-5; D is undetermined. Germline-derived CDR1 and CDR2 are SGHTA and FQGNSA. The CDR3 covers 14 residues. The CDR3, as DNA: TGTGTCAGCACCCCTTATGACAGCAATCAGCCCCAGCATTTT. Protein product: CVSTPYDSNQPQHF.

In this sample, this clonotype turned up a few times. The chain's CDR3 is CASSSDFPSYEQYF. Here the CDR3 DNA reads TGTGCCAGCAGTTCGGACTTTCCCTCCTACGAGCAGTACTTC. The chain is built from TRBV12-3 or TRBV12-4 and TRBJ2-7; possibly TRBD2 for D (5 bases). V was cut by 4 bases and J by 0 bases, with 10 bases left in between. The CDR3 is 14 residues long.